The subject of this entry is one T cell receptor beta chain. Recruited during active infection, patients (from Seattle) were subsequently followed longitudinally. In the original processing: Quantification of nucleated cells was approximated via reference gene primer amplification. TCRdb's table, derived via immunoSEQ multiplex PCR, lists solely in-frame clones and lacks some. V and J calls and clone size follow that table, whereas D and trimming were derived from the DNA. The table includes some 180,000 clones, around four fifths detected once. Germline V gene lookup returns CDR1 MNHEY and CDR2 SVGAGI. The CDR3 sequence is 13 residues long. The V end was cut by 0 bases, the J end by 6 bases, with 9 bases between. The data were obtained in a study of blood T cell repertoires in COVID-19.

The rearrangement uses TRBV6-5 and TRBJ2-7, with a tentative D call TRBD2 (7 bases). The sequence came from a woman between 40 and 55 years old with COVID-19, enrolled during active disease. The sample taken for sequencing was peripheral blood. The CDR3 nucleotides are TGTGCCAGCAGTTACTCGAGGGGGGGCGAGCAGTACTTC. It yields the protein CASSYSRGGEQYF.